Listed below are T cell receptor beta chains from one sample, sequenced in a study of control samples from healthy donors and cancer patients. Assay used: immunoSEQ multiplex PCR; TCRdb lists only in-frame clones, some missing. The data contain more than 100,000 clones, approximately 89% of them singletons. The sample comprised blood. The receptors originated from a young woman in good health. CDR3s include the opening cysteine and the closing phenylalanine or tryptophan. Only part of the rows carry a size: once, few, many, or a class if the clone is expanded.

clone size	V gene	J gene	CDR3 protein
-	TRBV2	TRBJ1-2	CASSEARVGGYTF
-	TRBV2	TRBJ1-2	CASSEGTGYGYTF
-	TRBV7-6	TRBJ1-5	CASSLTGSSNQPQHF
-	TRBV10-2	TRBJ2-2	CASSELGGGRTGELFF
-	TRBV6-1	TRBJ1-6	CASSDSWGWELNSPLHF
-	TRBV12-3/TRBV12-4	TRBJ2-7	CASRAMLGNEQYF
-	TRBV19	TRBJ2-5	CASNLGGTETQYF
-	TRBV28	TRBJ2-2	CASSHPRPGDHGELFF
-	TRBV19	TRBJ1-4	CASSPTNEKLFF
-	TRBV27	TRBJ1-1	CASTLVMNTEAFF
-	TRBV6-1	TRBJ1-5	CASSARVLLDRTKQPQHF
-	TRBV7-9	TRBJ1-1	CASSSMAGGEAFF
-	TRBV6-1	TRBJ1-1	CASSETVNTEAFF
-	TRBV6-2/TRBV6-3	TRBJ2-2	CASSYEAGGHSPGELFF
-	TRBV7-6	TRBJ1-3	CASSLTPLIGSSGNTIYF
-	TRBV5-4	TRBJ2-3	CASSSGGGGRTDTQYF
-	TRBV4-1	TRBJ2-2	CASSRGTGNAGELFF
-	TRBV30	TRBJ1-1	CAWSGSPRGVGLAFF
-	TRBV9	TRBJ2-2	CASSATQGSGELFF
-	TRBV24-1	TRBJ2-3	CATSEPGGPTDTQYF
-	TRBV4-3	TRBJ2-5	CASSQNPSAQIQYF
-	TRBV4-2	TRBJ1-5	CASSPRPGGNQPQHF
-	TRBV28	TRBJ2-3	CASSTRTEDTQYF
-	TRBV3-1/TRBV3-2	TRBJ2-7	CASSQDILAGLYEQYF
-	TRBV7-2	TRBJ2-1	CASGALGNSGRASHNEQFF
-	TRBV18	TRBJ1-5	CASSPDRGSSNQPQHF
-	TRBV7-3	TRBJ2-2	CASSEGTAESGELFF
-	TRBV12-2	TRBJ2-7	CASRPRPRRDEQYF
-	TRBV4-3	TRBJ2-1	CASSQARGGYNEQFF
-	TRBV28	TRBJ1-4	CASSLYGKGVLMFNEKLFF
once	TRBV7-2	TRBJ2-5	CASSGTTYQETQYF
-	TRBV5-1	TRBJ1-6	CASNLGQGNSPLHF
-	TRBV6-6	TRBJ2-7	CASSYSAWGEQYF
-	TRBV7-9	TRBJ2-2	CASSLSLNTGELFF
-	TRBV7-3	TRBJ2-5	CASSLSGAKGETQYF
-	TRBV6-2/TRBV6-3	TRBJ2-1	CASSSFIGLAVTNEQFF
-	TRBV19	TRBJ2-1	CASRDPDSAQFF
-	TRBV25-1	TRBJ2-3	CASRFSAGKWDTQYF
-	TRBV18	TRBJ1-2	CASSPRRALGGYTF
many	TRBV7-9	TRBJ2-2	CASRPSSFWTGELFF
-	TRBV28	TRBJ2-7	CASSLIGGAGQYF
-	TRBV19	TRBJ2-3	CASSILLAGTDTQYF
-	TRBV6-6	TRBJ1-2	CASSEGDGYTF
-	TRBV7-2	TRBJ2-1	CASSTTQGFEQFF
-	TRBV28	TRBJ2-7	CASSFGQGAAVEQYF
once	TRBV27	TRBJ1-6	CASSLKDTTYNSPLHF
-	TRBV19	TRBJ1-5	CASSAGDGGNQPQHF
-	TRBV28	TRBJ1-2	CASSYRQGGIYGYTF
once	TRBV4-2	TRBJ1-2	CASSQEARSYGYTF